A single sample is the source of the 23 T cell receptor beta chains below, sequenced in a study of CD8+CD57+ T cells in acquired aplastic anemia. Profiling of TCR beta VDJ combinations and CDR3 sequences used genomic DNA as template. TCRdb passed the reads through MiXCR, listing each CDR3 protein once. The data hold 150,000 to 200,000 distinct CDR3 sequences, with roughly 50% observed a single time. Before being chosen for sequencing, patients had shown CD8+CD57+ cell expansion by flow cytometry. The sample comprised sorted CD4+, CD8+, or CD8+CD57+ T cells (not recorded which) from PBMCs. The receptors here all came from a human donor with aplastic anemia.

This clonotype has a count of ten or more. J is TRBJ1-5 and V is TRBV29-1; D ambiguous. This CDR3 region has 13 residues. Germline values: CDR1 SQVTM, CDR2 ANQGSEA. Trimming removed 0 bases at V and 7 bases at J, with 10 bases between. CDR3 in DNA: TGCAGCGTTGAAGAGGTAGTTGGGCAGCCCCAGCATTTT. This sequence encodes CSVEEVVGQPQHF.

Of note for this clonotype: A read error may be the cause here, since a much bigger clone is one base away. The V call is TRBV10-3, the J call TRBJ1-4; D unclear. Germline V CDR1 and CDR2: ENHRY, SYGVKD. The length of the CDR3 is 14 residues. The CDR3 reads CASSLAGRNEKLLF. The CDR3 DNA is TGTGCCAGCAGCCTGGCCGGGAGAAATGAAAAACTGCTTTTT.

This clonotype came up many times. V usage is TRBV2 and J usage is TRBJ2-7; D call uncertain. With 6 bases removed from V and 4 bases from J, the gap between germline ends came to 7 bases. This CDR3 region has 11 residues. Germline V CDR1 and CDR2: SNHLY, FYNNEI. CDR3 bases: TGTGCCAGCAGCCCGGTTTACGAGCAGTACTTC. Translating it yields CASSPVYEQYF.

This clonotype showed up many times. The rearrangement uses TRBV7-6 and TRBJ2-7, with 13 bases that match TRBD2. This CDR3 is built from 14 residues. The germline CDR1 and CDR2 sequences are SGHVS and FNYEAQ. Trimming at V came to 4 bases and at J to 6 bases, leaving 3 bases not matched to a gene. CDR3 sequence (DNA): TGTGCCAGCAGCTGGACTAGCGGGAGCTCCGAGCAGTACTTC. Its translation: CASSWTSGSSEQYF.

This clonotype was observed a few times. The chain employs TRBV10-2 and TRBJ2-7, with unresolved D. CDR1 and CDR2 from the germline V gene are WSHSY and SAAADI. Between the trimmed V and J ends, which lost 3 bases and 1 base, there was a span of 13 bases. CDR3 length: 15 residues. The CDR3 bases are TGCGCCAGCAGTGAATCGCCGGCGGTTTCCTACGAGCAGTACTTC. Encoded protein: CASSESPAVSYEQYF.

The sample holds a few counts of this clonotype. This chain links TRBV24-1 with TRBJ2-5, with D hard to call. The V and J ends lost 3 bases and 2 bases respectively, with 6 bases between them. The V gene's germline CDR1 is KGHDR and CDR2 SFDVKD. The CDR3 has 13 residues. In DNA form, the CDR3 reads TGTGCCACCAGTGATCCCTTTCAAGAGACCCAGTACTTC. Translation: CATSDPFQETQYF.

On this clonotype itself: Mismatch with germline at one junction end may stem from a read error. V and J are TRBV15 and TRBJ2-7, with 8 bases lining up with TRBD1. CDR1 LNHNV and CDR2 YYDKDF come from the germline V gene (reference sequence). The CDR3 sequence is 15 residues long. The DNA of the CDR3 is TGTGCCAGCAGCTTACGTCGACAGGGGCGGTACGAGCAGTACTTC. Its protein is CASSLRRQGRYEQYF.

This clonotype was detected once. J is TRBJ1-6 and V is TRBV19; D is undetermined. V lost 10 bases and J 4 bases, leaving 14 bases between the germline ends. The germline gives CDR1 LNHDA, CDR2 SQIVND (reference sequence). This CDR3 has 14 amino acids. The DNA of the CDR3 is TGTGCCACGGCGTCCCTGGGTTATAATTCACCCCTCCACTTT. Translating gives CATASLGYNSPLHF.

J is TRBJ1-2 and V is TRBV7-2, with 9 bases lining up with TRBD1. The germline V gene has CDR1 SGHTA and CDR2 FQGNSA. Trimming at V came to 0 bases and at J to 4 bases, leaving 3 bases not matched to a gene. CDR3 length: 15 amino acids. The CDR3 loop reads CASSLAGQGSYGYTF. In DNA, the CDR3 is TGTGCCAGCAGCTTAGCGGGACAGGGAAGCTATGGCTACACCTTC.

This clonotype was detected many times. The CDR3 protein is CASSLVGTGLIETQYF. DNA of the CDR3: TGTGCCAGCAGCTTGGTAGGGACAGGGTTAATAGAGACCCAGTACTTC. The gene calls are TRBV5-6 and TRBJ2-5; TRBD1 matches at 9 bases. V shed 0 bases, J shed 4 bases, and the junction held 7 bases outside the gene matches. Germline V gene lookup returns CDR1 SGHDT and CDR2 YYEEEE. The CDR3 contains 16 residues.

The chain uses TRBV24-1 and TRBJ2-2; 10 positions match TRBD2. This CDR3 region has 14 residues. Germline lookup yields CDR1 KGHDR and CDR2 SFDVKD. Trimming removed 12 bases from V and 5 bases from J; junction bases left unmatched: 8. The CDR3 bases are TGTGCCTCTTCAGCGGGGGGGCGTACCGGGGAGCTGTTTTTT. Its protein is CASSAGGRTGELFF.

There are many counts of this clonotype. CDR3 region: CASSRTGGRADTQYF. CDR3 sequence (DNA): TGTGCCAGCAGCCGAACAGGGGGCCGGGCAGATACGCAGTATTTT. The chain employs TRBV6-1 and TRBJ2-3, with 9 positions matching TRBD1. Germline CDR1 MNHNS, CDR2 SASEGT. This CDR3 spans 15 amino acids. V was clipped by 6 bases and J by 4 bases; unmatched bases: 8.

This chain links TRBV18 with TRBJ1-1; D remains ambiguous. The germline V gene encodes CDR1 KGHSH and CDR2 LQKENI. The V gene lost 1 base and the J gene lost 0 bases, with 12 bases spanning the gap. The CDR3 length is 16 residues. CDR3 nucleotides: TGTGCCAGCTCACCACAAAGCCTACAGATGAACACTGAAGCTTTCTTT. Protein sequence: CASSPQSLQMNTEAFF.

On this clonotype itself: One junction end does not reproduce the germline sequence, and a read error may be involved. The chain recombines TRBV19 with TRBJ1-1, with no clear D. The CDR3 extends over 13 amino acids. From germline, CDR1 is LNHDA and CDR2 SQIVND (reference sequence). The CDR3 region has the DNA TGTGCCAGTAGTCTAGATGGTTTCACTGAAGCTTTCTTT. Protein product: CASSLDGFTEAFF.

V gene TRBV11-1 combines with J gene TRBJ2-1, with 12 bases aligning to TRBD2. The V segment lost 5 bases and the J segment 7 bases; nucleotides outside the gene matches: 6. Germline CDR1 SGHAT, CDR2 FQDESV (reference sequence). The CDR3 covers 15 residues. CDR3 protein: CASSPGLAGQNEQFF. CDR3 sequence (DNA): TGTGCCAGCAGCCCCGGACTAGCGGGGCAGAATGAGCAGTTCTTC.

This clonotype was observed a handful of times. A read error may produce the germline difference seen at one junction end. The DNA of the CDR3 is TGTGCTAGCACTAGGACAGCTACTACAGCCTATGGCTACACCTTC. The encoded protein is CASTRTATTAYGYTF. The rearrangement joins TRBV2 to TRBJ1-2, with D perhaps matching TRBD1 (6 bases). The CDR3 runs to 15 residues. Germline loops: CDR1 SNHLY, CDR2 FYNNEI.

The table lists this clonotype with a few counts. The chain joins TRBV2 to TRBJ2-1; possibly TRBD2 for D (5 bases). CDR3 length equals 13 residues. Trimming cost V 6 bases and J 3 bases, with 9 bases left between them. CDR1 SNHLY and CDR2 FYNNEI come from the germline V gene. The CDR3 DNA is TGTGCCAGCAGGCCAGCGGACTACAATGAGCAGTTCTTC. It encodes CASRPADYNEQFF.

The chain carries TRBV25-1 and TRBJ1-6; D call uncertain. The CDR3 has 17 residues. CDR1 is MGHDK and CDR2 is SYGVNS in the germline V gene. V gave up 4 bases and J gave up 0 bases, with 13 bases separating them. The DNA for the CDR3 is TGTGCCAGCAGTGCTCTAGACCGGAGCTCCTATAATTCACCCCTCCACTTT. Residues: CASSALDRSSYNSPLHF. Full variable domain (outside the CDR3, taken from reference TRBV25-1 and TRBJ1-6): EADIYQTPRYLVIGTGKKITLECSQTMGHDKMYWYQQDPGMELHLIHYSYGVNSTEKGDLSSESTVSRIRTEHFPLTLESARPSHTSQYLCASSALDRSSYNSPLHFGNGTRLTVT.

The V call is TRBV15, the J call TRBJ1-6, with TRBD1 matching over 7 bases. CDR1 is LNHNV, CDR2 YYDKDF, per germline (reference sequence). After removal of 1 base from V and 10 bases from J, the junction contained 4 bases not matched to a gene. This CDR3 contains 14 residues. The CDR3: CATSRGQGESPLHF. Here the CDR3 DNA reads TGTGCCACCAGCAGAGGCCAGGGGGAATCACCCCTCCACTTT. Supplemented by reference TRBV15 and TRBJ1-6, the full variable domain reads DAMVIQNPRYQVTQFGKPVTLSCSQTLNHNVMYWYQQKSSQAPKLLFHYYDKDFNNEADTPDNFQSRRPNTSFCFLDIRSPGLGDTAMYLCATSRGQGESPLHFGNGTRLTVT.

For this clonotype: At one of its ends the junction is not consistent with the germline gene, which may arise from a read error. CDR3 in DNA: TGTGCCAGCAGCCTAACCGGCGGTGTGGACGGGGAGCTGTTTTTT. Translated: CASSLTGGVDGELFF. The chain links TRBV7-3 to TRBJ2-2; D ambiguous. Germline V gene sequence: CDR1 SGHTA, CDR2 FQGTGA. The CDR3 runs 15 residues.

Only a few counts were recorded for this clonotype. V and J are TRBV24-1 and TRBJ2-3, with D maybe TRBD2 (5 bases). Germline V gives CDR1 KGHDR, CDR2 SFDVKD. V lost 3 bases, J lost 4 bases, and 10 bases lay in between. This CDR3 is built from 14 residues. CDR3 coding DNA: TGTGCCACCAGTGATCCGAACGGGGCAGATACGCAGTATTTT. It translates to CATSDPNGADTQYF.

The chain couples TRBV20-1 to TRBJ1-2, with D hard to call. The germline V gene has CDR1 DFQATT and CDR2 SNEGSKA (reference sequence). This CDR3 comprises 13 residues. Trimming cost V 3 bases and J 0 bases, with 8 bases left between them. CDR3 bases: TGCAGTGCTAGGAACAGAGCTAACTATGGCTACACCTTC. Its translation is CSARNRANYGYTF.

Many counts were recorded for this clonotype. The gene calls are TRBV24-1 and TRBJ2-3; D uncertain. The CDR3 consists of 11 residues. Germline-derived CDR1 and CDR2 are KGHDR and SFDVKD. V was clipped by 7 bases and J by 6 bases, with 7 bases between them. Written as DNA, the CDR3 is TGTGCCACCAGCATGGTGGATACGCAGTATTTT. Its translation: CATSMVDTQYF.